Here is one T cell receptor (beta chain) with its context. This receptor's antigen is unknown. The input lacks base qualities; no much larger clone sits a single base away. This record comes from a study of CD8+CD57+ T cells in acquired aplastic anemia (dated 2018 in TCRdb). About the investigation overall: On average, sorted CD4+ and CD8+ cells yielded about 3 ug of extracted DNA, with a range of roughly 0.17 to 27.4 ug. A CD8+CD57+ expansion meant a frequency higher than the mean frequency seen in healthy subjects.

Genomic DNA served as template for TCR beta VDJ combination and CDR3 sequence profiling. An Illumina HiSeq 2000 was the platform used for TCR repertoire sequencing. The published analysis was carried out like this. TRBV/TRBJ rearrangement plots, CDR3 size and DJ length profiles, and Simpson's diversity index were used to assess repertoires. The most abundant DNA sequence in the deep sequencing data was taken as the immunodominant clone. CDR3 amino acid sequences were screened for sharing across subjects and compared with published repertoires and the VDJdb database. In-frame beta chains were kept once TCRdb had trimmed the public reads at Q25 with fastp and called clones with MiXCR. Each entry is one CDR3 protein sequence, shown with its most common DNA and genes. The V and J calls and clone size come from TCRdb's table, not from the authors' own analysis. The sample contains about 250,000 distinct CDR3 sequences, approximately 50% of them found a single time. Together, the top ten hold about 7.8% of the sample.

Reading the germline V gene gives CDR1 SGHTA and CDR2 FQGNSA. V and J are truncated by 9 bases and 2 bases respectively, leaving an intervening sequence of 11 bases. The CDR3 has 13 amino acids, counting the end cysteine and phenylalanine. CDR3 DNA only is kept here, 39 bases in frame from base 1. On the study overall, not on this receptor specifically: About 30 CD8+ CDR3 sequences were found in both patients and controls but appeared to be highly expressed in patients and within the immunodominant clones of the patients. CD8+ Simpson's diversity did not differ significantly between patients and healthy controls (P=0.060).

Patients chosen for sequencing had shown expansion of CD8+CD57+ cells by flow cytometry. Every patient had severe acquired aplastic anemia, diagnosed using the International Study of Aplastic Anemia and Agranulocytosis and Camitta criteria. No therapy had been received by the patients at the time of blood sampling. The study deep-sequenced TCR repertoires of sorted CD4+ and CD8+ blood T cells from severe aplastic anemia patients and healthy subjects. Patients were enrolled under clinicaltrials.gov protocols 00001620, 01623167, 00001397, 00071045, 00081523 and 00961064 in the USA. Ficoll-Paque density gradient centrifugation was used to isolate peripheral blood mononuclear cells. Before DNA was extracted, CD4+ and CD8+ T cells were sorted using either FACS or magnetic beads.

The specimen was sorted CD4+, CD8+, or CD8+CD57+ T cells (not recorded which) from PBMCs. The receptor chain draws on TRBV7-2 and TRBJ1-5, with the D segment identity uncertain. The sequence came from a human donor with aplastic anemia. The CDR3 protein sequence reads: CASTREGNQPQHF. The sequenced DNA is TGTGCCAGTACCCGGGAGGGCAATCAGCCCCAGCATTTT.